One T cell receptor (beta chain) is described in this entry. Its antigen is still unknown. The sample is drawn from a study of vaccination and CD4 T cells after COVID-19. On the study more broadly: Six male and four female convalescents took part, two of them Hispanic. Post-COVID draws followed diagnosis by a median around 95 days (range 35 to 161).

Treatment defined: approximately nine-day PBMC culture with coronavirus spike peptide pools or control peptides (ViraFEST assay). The authors cultured fewer than 2.5 million PBMCs per well with about 10 IU/ml IL-2 and 10 ug/ml peptide pools. Trimming stripped 3 bases from V and 0 bases from J, with 2 bases between. Germline V lookup: CDR1 MDHEN, CDR2 SYDVKM. The CDR3 runs 12 residues. Sequencing of the DNA from cultured CD4+ T cells was carried out with the Oncomine TCR Beta short-read assay. TCRdb itself ran the PCR reads through MiXCR, one entry per CDR3 protein. In the table there are about 17,000 distinct CDR3 sequences, around 58% of which are singletons.

This sequence originates from a human donor who had recovered from COVID-19. The sequencing input was CD4+ T cells from blood, cultured in vitro. The chain recombines TRBV28 with TRBJ1-1; D call uncertain. CDR3 sequence: CASSLMNTEAFF. Here the CDR3 DNA reads TGTGCCAGCAGTTTGATGAACACTGAAGCTTTCTTT. The complete variable domain, with remaining parts taken from reference TRBV28 and TRBJ1-1, reads DVKVTQSSRYLVKRTGEKVFLECVQDMDHENMFWYRQDPGLGLRLIYFSYDVKMKEKGDIPEGYSVSREKKERFSLILESASTNQTSMYLCASSLMNTEAFFGQGTRLTVV.